This T cell receptor (beta chain) comes out of a study of blood T cell repertoires in COVID-19. Study-wide background: Some COVID-19 samples were acute and others convalescent; all came from the United States, Italy and Spain. PBMCs, B-cell-depleted T cells, or T cells provided the cDNA or gDNA that made up the material.

Germline assignment: CDR1 LGHDT and CDR2 YNNKEL (reference sequence). Trimming took 4 bases from V and 5 from J; bases not matched to a gene: 17. The CDR3 contains 18 residues. Original methodology: For nucleated cells, counts were estimated from reference gene primer amplification. This table comes from immunoSEQ multiplex PCR, and its TCRdb copy is limited to in-frame clones, with some not included. V, J and clone size were drawn from that table, and D and trimming were deduced from the DNA. The repertoire consists of 120,000 to 150,000 clones, with around 87% occurring once and the leading ten covering roughly two fifths.

The chain joins TRBV3-1 (or the pseudogene TRBV3-2) to TRBJ2-7, with 10 positions matching TRBD1. This TCR was recovered from a man aged 45 to 65 who had recovered from COVID-19. Material: peripheral blood. For the CDR3, the DNA is TGTGCCAGCAGCCGACACAACCCTCCCCGGGACAGGGGCCACGAGCAGTACTTC. It codes for CASSRHNPPRDRGHEQYF.